Following are 3 T cell receptor beta chains from one sample sequenced in a study of cytomegalovirus exposure and HLA in healthy donors. PCR employed 60 Vbeta and 13 Jbeta primers. Sequenced by immunoSEQ multiplex PCR; TCRdb stores in-frame clones only, minus some. Found here are under 150,000 clones, about 84% of them singletons; the top ten hold about 1%. Source material: PBMCs. The receptors here all came from a boy under 18 in good health and CMV-seronegative.

This rearrangement joins TRBV29-1 to TRBJ2-5, with TRBD1 matching over 10 bases. Trimming at V came to 4 bases and at J to 5 bases, leaving 10 bases not matched to a gene. Germline-derived CDR1 and CDR2 are SQVTM and ANQGSEA. The CDR3 runs to 15 residues. CDR3 residues: CSVGARQGAWETQYF. The CDR3 region has the DNA TGCAGCGTTGGGGCCAGACAGGGGGCTTGGGAGACCCAGTACTTC.

This chain connects TRBV6-4 to TRBJ1-1; D uncertain. Germline values: CDR1 MRHNA, CDR2 SNTAGT. This CDR3 has 15 residues. The V gene lost 5 bases and the J gene lost 5 bases, with 18 bases spanning the gap. The CDR3 loop reads CASSYGSKPGTEAFF. The CDR3 DNA is TGTGCCAGCAGTTACGGGTCGAAACCGGGGACTGAAGCTTTCTTT.

The chain couples TRBV2 to TRBJ2-1; weak D call: TRBD2 (5 bases). This CDR3 region has 14 residues. Trimming took 6 bases from V and 1 from J, leaving 10 bases between them. CDR1 and CDR2 (germline): SNHLY, FYNNEI. The CDR3 bases are TGTGCCAGCAGACCCCGAGGGTCCTACAATGAGCAGTTCTTC. Amino acid sequence: CASRPRGSYNEQFF. Complete variable domain (other parts from reference TRBV2 and TRBJ2-1): EPEVTQTPSHQVTQMGQEVILRCVPISNHLYFYWYRQILGQKVEFLVSFYNNEISEKSEIFDDQFSVERPDGSNFTLKIRSTKLEDSAMYFCASRPRGSYNEQFFGPGTRLTVL.